A single sample is the source of the 13 T cell receptor beta chains below, sequenced in a study of response to subunit inactivated influenza vaccine. Each CDR3 protein gets one entry after TCRdb re-called the RT-PCR reads with MiXCR. The sample holds a few hundred thousand distinct CDR3 sequences, about 10% seen once. The sequenced sample was PBMCs from blood, obtained roughly 6 weeks after vaccination. These receptors were obtained from a man over 45 who received an inactivated influenza vaccine.

This clonotype was seen only a few times. J is TRBJ2-7 and V is TRBV11-2; TRBD1 agrees at 7 bases. This CDR3 has 12 residues. Germline assignment: CDR1 SGHAT and CDR2 FQNNGV. Losses at the gene ends were 8 bases for V and 3 bases for J; bases not matched to a gene: 4. DNA for the CDR3: TGTGCCAGCCGACAGGGCTACTACGAGCAGTACTTC. Translation gives CASRQGYYEQYF.

In its sample, this clonotype was seen many times. The CDR3 DNA sequence: TGCGCCAGCAGTAGCGGGGGGCCTATTCTTGACTCCTACAATGAGCAGTTCTTC. Its protein is CASSSGGPILDSYNEQFF. The chain has TRBV5-1 and TRBJ2-1; 10 bases fit TRBD2. V dropped 5 bases and J dropped 0; count of bases not matched to a gene: 11. There are 18 residues in the CDR3. Germline CDR1 and CDR2: SGHRS and YFSETQ.

This clonotype has only a few counts. The chain combines TRBV12-3 or TRBV12-4 with TRBJ2-5; 9 bases fit TRBD1. The length of the CDR3 is 15 residues. Germline trimming cut 8 bases from V and 1 base from J; bases unmatched to any gene: 8. In nucleotides, the CDR3 is TGTGCCAGCGAAGACAGGGGGGGGGTCCAAGAGACCCAGTACTTC. Its translation: CASEDRGGVQETQYF.

The chain has TRBV20-1 and TRBJ2-5; D possibly corresponds to TRBD2 (7 bases). In germline, CDR1 is DFQATT, CDR2 SNEGSKA (reference sequence). V was clipped by 4 bases and J by 5 bases, with 17 bases between them. The CDR3 is 14 amino acids. The CDR3 coding sequence is TGCAGTGCTAATGAGGGGGGGCCTTGGGAGACCCAGTACTTC. Protein product: CSANEGGPWETQYF.

This sequence joins TRBV10-3 and TRBJ2-3; tentative D call: TRBD2 (6 bases). Between the trimmed V and J ends, which lost 4 bases and 4 bases, there was a span of 12 bases. Germline values: CDR1 ENHRY, CDR2 SYGVKD. This CDR3 spans 14 amino acids. The CDR3 is CAISGDLVPDTQYF. CDR3 nucleotide sequence: TGTGCCATCAGTGGGGACTTGGTCCCAGATACGCAGTATTTT.

J is TRBJ2-7 and V is TRBV7-8; maybe TRBD1 (6 bases). V was cut by 1 base and J by 1 base, with 23 bases left in between. CDR3 length: 19 residues. Germline CDR1 SGHVS, CDR2 FQNEAQ. CDR3 DNA sequence: TGTGCCAGCAGCTTAGGCGGGTCAGGGGTCTGGCAAAGATCCTACGAGCAGTACTTC. Protein product: CASSLGGSGVWQRSYEQYF.

In this sample, this clonotype turned up a few times. CDR3 sequence reads: CASSLLPGAEDTQYF. DNA for the CDR3: TGTGCCAGCAGCTTATTACCCGGGGCTGAAGATACGCAGTATTTT. The V call is TRBV7-2, the J call TRBJ2-3; D is possibly TRBD1 or TRBD2 (5 bases each). Germline values: CDR1 SGHTA, CDR2 FQGNSA. CDR3 size: 15 residues. V dropped 2 bases and J dropped 5 bases, with 14 bases sitting between them.

The chain combines TRBV6-2 or TRBV6-3 with TRBJ1-1; D ambiguous. CDR3 length: 15 amino acids. Deletions cut 6 bases from V and 1 base from J, with 15 bases between. CDR1 and CDR2 (germline): MNHEY, SVGEGT. The CDR3 loop reads CASREKLGQNTEAFF. The CDR3 DNA sequence: TGTGCCAGCAGAGAAAAACTCGGGCAGAACACTGAAGCTTTCTTT.

The rearrangement joins TRBV5-1 to TRBJ1-4; D is perhaps TRBD1 (5 bases). The CDR3 runs to 16 residues. V lost 6 bases to trimming and J lost 2 bases, with 17 bases between them. In germline, CDR1 is SGHRS, CDR2 YFSETQ. Here the CDR3 DNA reads TGCGCCAGCACCTACGGGGGACGAGGTACTAATGAAAAACTGTTTTTT. It encodes CASTYGGRGTNEKLFF.

This rearrangement joins TRBV20-1 to TRBJ2-7; D is possibly TRBD2 (6 bases). The germline V gene has CDR1 DFQATT and CDR2 SNEGSKA (reference sequence). The V and J ends lost 5 bases and 0 bases respectively, with 14 bases between them. CDR3 length: 14 residues. CDR3 nucleotide sequence: TGCAGTGCTCAATCGGGACTCCTCTCCTACGAGCAGTACTTC. Its translation is CSAQSGLLSYEQYF.

There are a few counts of this clonotype. The chain couples TRBV5-1 to TRBJ2-7, with TRBD2 matching over 8 bases. V gave up 2 bases and J gave up 6 bases; unmatched junction bases: 7. Germline CDR1 reads SGHRS; CDR2 reads YFSETQ. The CDR3 spans 14 residues. The CDR3 coding sequence is TGCGCCAGCAGCTTTGGCCGGGGGGGCGGCGAGCAGTACTTC. Residues: CASSFGRGGGEQYF.

Points on this clonotype: This may stem from a read error, because a much larger clone lies one nucleotide away. The chain is built from TRBV12-3 or TRBV12-4 and TRBJ1-1, with a weak D call TRBD1 (6 bases). CDR3 size: 13 residues. The CDR3 here is CASSRQVSTEALF. The DNA for the CDR3 is TGTGCCAGCAGTCGACAGGTTAGCACTGAAGCTCTCTTT.

This clonotype came up many times. This chain connects TRBV20-1 to TRBJ2-3; no reliable D call. With 5 bases removed from V and 0 bases from J, the gap between germline ends came to 18 bases. The V gene's germline CDR1 is DFQATT and CDR2 SNEGSKA (reference sequence). The CDR3 loop spans 16 amino acids. The CDR3 sequence is CSAQILRVTSTDTQYF. CDR3 nucleotide sequence: TGCAGTGCTCAGATACTCAGAGTGACTAGCACAGATACGCAGTATTTT.